The 9 T cell receptor beta chains given below trace back to one sample, sequenced in a study of blood T cell repertoires in COVID-19. Using immunoSEQ multiplex PCR, the repertoire was profiled, and TCRdb retains in-frame clones only, with some absent. The profile shows 75,000 to 90,000 clones, about 73% of them singletons. What was sequenced was peripheral blood. These receptors were taken from a man in his 60s with COVID-19, enrolled during active disease.

Note on this clone: Other nucleotide sequences in the sample specify the same CDR3. The J gene is TRBJ2-7, the V gene TRBV6-5; 8 nucleotides align to TRBD1. CDR3 length: 13 residues. Per germline, CDR1 MNHEY and CDR2 SVGAGI. Unmatched junction bases numbered 1, after V lost 2 bases and J lost 4 bases. CDR3 amino acids: CASSYGTGYEQYF. The CDR3 coding sequence is TGTGCCAGCAGTTACGGGACAGGTTACGAGCAGTACTTC.

The genes are TRBV6-5 and TRBJ1-2; tentatively, D is TRBD1 (5 bases). The CDR3 length is 12 residues. CDR1 MNHEY and CDR2 SVGAGI come from the germline V gene. With 8 bases removed from V and 8 bases from J, the gap between germline ends came to 15 bases. CDR3: CASRSGTRGYTF. DNA for the CDR3: TGTGCCAGCCGAAGTGGGACTAGGGGCTACACCTTC.

The CDR3 DNA follows: TGTGCCAGCAGTGAAGCCGGGATAGCGGGAGACAATGAGCAGTTCTTC. Protein sequence: CASSEAGIAGDNEQFF. V gene TRBV2 combines with J gene TRBJ2-1; 9 bases line up with TRBD2. Trimming cost V 0 bases and J 5 bases; bases outside gene matches: 5. The CDR3 length is 16 residues. The germline V gene has CDR1 SNHLY and CDR2 FYNNEI. Full variable domain (rest looked up from reference TRBV2 and TRBJ2-1): EPEVTQTPSHQVTQMGQEVILRCVPISNHLYFYWYRQILGQKVEFLVSFYNNEISEKSEIFDDQFSVERPDGSNFTLKIRSTKLEDSAMYFCASSEAGIAGDNEQFFGPGTRLTVL.

V gene TRBV30 combines with J gene TRBJ1-2; D is undetermined. The V end lost 2 bases, the J end lost 2 bases, and 12 bases lay between the germline ends. CDR1 and CDR2 (germline): GTSNPN, SVGIG (reference sequence). The CDR3 extends over 14 amino acids. The CDR3 DNA is TGTGCCTGGAGTTATGCCGCTCAGAACTATGGCTACACCTTC. This sequence encodes CAWSYAAQNYGYTF.

The chain has TRBV15 and TRBJ2-5, with D possibly matching TRBD1 (5 bases). The CDR3 length is 15 residues. Trimming cost V 0 bases and J 7 bases, with 15 bases left between them. Germline-derived CDR1 and CDR2 are LNHNV and YYDKDF (reference sequence). Written as DNA, the CDR3 is TGTGCCACCAGCAGAGATGGGGCCACCCAGGGGACCCAGTACTTC. Its translation: CATSRDGATQGTQYF.

Note on this clone: One junction end disagrees with the germline gene, perhaps due to a read error. The J gene is TRBJ2-5, the V gene TRBV7-7, with D perhaps matching TRBD1 (6 bases). This CDR3 spans 17 amino acids. Germline values: CDR1 SSHAT, CDR2 FNYEAQ (reference sequence). CDR3 DNA: TGTGCTAGCAGCTTAGCGATTACACAGGGTGCTAGGGGGACCCAGTACTTC. This translates into CASSLAITQGARGTQYF.

This clone has a handful of counts. The V and J genes are TRBV5-1 and TRBJ2-7; tentative D call: TRBD2 (5 bases). The CDR3 has 15 amino acids. The V and J ends lost 2 bases and 7 bases respectively, with 19 bases between them. The germline V gene encodes CDR1 SGHRS and CDR2 YFSETQ. The CDR3: CASSLGPSIPGEQYF. CDR3 nucleotides: TGCGCCAGCAGCTTAGGTCCCTCAATCCCGGGGGAGCAGTACTTC.

This rearrangement joins TRBV2 to TRBJ2-7; D perhaps matches TRBD1 (5 bases). V shed 6 bases and J shed 1 base, with 13 bases lying between them. Germline V gene sequence: CDR1 SNHLY, CDR2 FYNNEI. CDR3 size: 14 residues. The DNA for the CDR3 is TGTGCCAGCAGCGACCCAGGGTTTTCCTACGAGCAGTACTTC. As protein: CASSDPGFSYEQYF.

The gene calls are TRBV19 and TRBJ2-3; 8 bases align to TRBD1. The CDR3 extends over 16 amino acids. Germline-derived CDR1 and CDR2 are LNHDA and SQIVND (reference sequence). Trimming cost V 4 bases and J 1 base; bases outside gene matches: 7. CDR3 nucleotide sequence: TGTGCCAGTAGTACTGGACAGGGTACGGGCACAGATACGCAGTATTTT. This translates into CASSTGQGTGTDTQYF.